Below, 4 T cell receptor beta chains from the same sample are listed, as sequenced in a study of a mutant IDH1 vaccine in newly diagnosed glioma. Described time point: baseline, week 1 (first vaccination visit). Treatment indicated: pre-vaccination baseline after standard-of-care therapy. This table comes from immunoSEQ multiplex PCR, and its TCRdb copy is limited to in-frame clones, with some not included. The sample lists roughly 70,000 clones, 80% to 90% occurring once. Material: PBMCs, obtained from a glioma patient treated with radiotherapy, temozolomide or both. These receptors all stem from a young man with glioma.

V is TRBV28 and J is TRBJ2-5; perhaps TRBD1 as D (5 bases). CDR3 size: 16 residues. Looked up from germline, CDR1 is MDHEN and CDR2 is SYDVKM. The germline V and J ends were trimmed by 2 bases and 5 bases, with 18 bases remaining between them. CDR3 amino acids: CASSLPAQGALETQYF. DNA for the CDR3: TGTGCCAGCAGTTTACCTGCCCAGGGCGCCCTGGAGACCCAGTACTTC.

The rearrangement uses TRBV27 and TRBJ2-7, with D unclear. V gave up 5 bases and J gave up 0 bases, with 14 bases separating them. Per the germline V gene, CDR1 is MNHEY and CDR2 is SMNVEV (reference sequence). The CDR3 length is 15 residues. As DNA, the CDR3 is TGTGCCAGCAGTGTCGCCGACTGGCGCTCCTACGAGCAGTACTTC. Translation: CASSVADWRSYEQYF.

The rearrangement joins TRBV10-2 to TRBJ2-2; D remains ambiguous. The CDR3 is made up of 15 amino acids. V was cut by 3 bases and J by 6 bases, with 14 bases left in between. The germline gives CDR1 WSHSY, CDR2 SAAADI. The DNA of the CDR3 is TGCGCCAGCAGTGATGGCAGAGTCGCGGCCGGGGAGCTGTTTTTT. Residues: CASSDGRVAAGELFF.

The chain employs TRBV7-9 and TRBJ1-6; D is unclear. In germline, CDR1 is SEHNR, CDR2 FQNEAQ (reference sequence). V shed 5 bases and J shed 8 bases, with 16 bases lying between them. CDR3 length: 15 residues. The CDR3 nucleotides are TGTGCCAGCAGCCAGACGTTCGTATCAGATTCACCCCTCCACTTT. Translating gives CASSQTFVSDSPLHF.